This TCR beta chain emerged from a study of T-cell memory formation after mild COVID-19 (dated by TCRdb to the early 2020s). For the wider study: TCR sequence clusters from the two donors were found to be largely donor specific. In a couple of donors, T-cell clones that expanded and contracted after mild COVID-19 were tracked by sequencing TCRalpha and TCRbeta repertoires over time. The cohort comprised two young, previously healthy adult volunteers, one female and one male.

From a lookup of the germline V gene, CDR1 and CDR2 are SGHVS and FNYEAQ. V lost 1 base and J lost 4 bases; the stretch between them is 13 bases long. The CDR3 has 15 amino acids, counting the end cysteine and phenylalanine. The DNA shown is the 45-base CDR3, in frame from base 1. Ficoll-Paque density gradient centrifugation was the method used to isolate PBMCs. This clonotype was seen a handful of times. Its binding antigen is unknown. Nothing much larger sits one base from this clone, and base qualities are not available. The full study reports these points: The detection of some responding clones in pre-infection memory suggests that pre-existing cross-reactive memory T cells joined the SARS-CoV-2 response. Whether the second-wave clones peaking on day 37 were SARS-CoV-2 specific was not confirmed. Clones contracting from day 15 to 85 had balanced CD4/CD8 phenotypes, while a second wave expanding from day 15 to 37 was biased towards CD4+. Only a couple of mild cases were covered in the study, and larger cohorts including severe cases with pre-infection samples were considered necessary. Contracting CD4+ clones appeared mostly in the CM and EM memory subsets, whereas CD8+ clones were enriched in EMRA.

TCRdb records Illumina NovaSeq 6000 as the sequencer. TCRalpha and TCRbeta cDNA libraries were built by 5'RACE with constant-segment primers, adding sample barcodes and unique molecular identifiers. RNA was extracted from every sample with Trizol reagent. Libraries were amplified in two PCR steps, with a second sample barcode and Illumina TruSeq adapters added in the second step. Libraries were sequenced on an Illumina NovaSeq with 2 x 150 bp paired-end reads. In the original analysis: With migec v1.2.7, reads were demultiplexed and then collapsed into UMI-guided consensus sequences. Using mixcr v2.1.11, the UMI consensuses were aligned to TRA and TRB V and J templates and assembled into clonotypes. A clonotype was counted as expanded or contracted only when both edgeR and NoisET called the clonotype significant, with the noise models trained on biological replicates. edgeR calls used a false discovery rate-adjusted p below 0.01 and a log2 fold-change threshold of 1. As an exploratory analysis of dynamics, max-normalized trajectories of the 1000 most abundant clonotypes were examined by PCA with hierarchical clustering. The CD4 or CD8 phenotype of responding clones was assigned using the separately sequenced CD4+ and CD8+ repertoires. The public reads were reprocessed in TCRdb via fastp at Q25 and MiXCR, keeping in-frame beta chains. Every CDR3 protein is listed once, alongside the most common genes and DNA of its rows. The V and J calls and clone size are TCRdb's, not the authors'. This sample is represented by around 300,000 distinct CDR3 sequences; over 11% of them were singletons. Clones ranked in the top ten supply around 20% of the sample.

The rearranged segments are TRBV7-6 and TRBJ1-1; the D gene is possibly TRBD1, with 6 bases matching. This clonotype was obtained from a young man who had mild COVID-19 (a few samples of this study predate the infection). The sample titles of this study are shuffled in the database, so cell type and time point are left out; the donor was told from shared clones. Material for sequencing was PBMCs or a T cell subset sorted from them (not recorded which). This receptor carries the CDR3 CASSLGSGGGTEAFF. The bases are TGTGCCAGCAGCTTAGGGTCCGGGGGCGGCACTGAAGCTTTCTTT.